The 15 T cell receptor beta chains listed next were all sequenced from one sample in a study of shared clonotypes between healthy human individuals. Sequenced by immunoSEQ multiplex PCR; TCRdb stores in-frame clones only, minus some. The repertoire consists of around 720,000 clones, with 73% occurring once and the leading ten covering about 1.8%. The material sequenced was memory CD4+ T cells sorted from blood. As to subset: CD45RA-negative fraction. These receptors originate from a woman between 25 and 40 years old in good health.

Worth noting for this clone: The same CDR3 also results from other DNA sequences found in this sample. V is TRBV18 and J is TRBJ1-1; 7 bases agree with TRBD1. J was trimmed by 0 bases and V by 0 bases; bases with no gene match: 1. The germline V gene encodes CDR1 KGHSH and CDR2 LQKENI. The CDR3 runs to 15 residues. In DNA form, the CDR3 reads TGTGCCAGCTCACCACCAGGGACAGTGAACACTGAAGCTTTCTTT. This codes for CASSPPGTVNTEAFF.

The CDR3 loop reads CASSFQGAYNEQFF. CDR3 nucleotides: TGTGCCAGCAGCTTCCAGGGGGCGTACAATGAGCAGTTCTTC. This chain joins TRBV7-9 and TRBJ2-1, with 8 nucleotides matching TRBD1. This CDR3 spans 14 amino acids. V lost 3 bases, J lost 4 bases, and 2 bases stayed unmatched. The germline CDR1 and CDR2 sequences are SEHNR and FQNEAQ (reference sequence). The full variable domain, rest sourced from reference TRBV7-9 and TRBJ2-1, is DTGVSQNPRHKITKRGQNVTFRCDPISEHNRLYWYRQTLGQGPEFLTYFQNEAQLEKSRLLSDRFSAERPKGSFSTLEIQRTEQGDSAMYLCASSFQGAYNEQFFGPGTRLTVL.

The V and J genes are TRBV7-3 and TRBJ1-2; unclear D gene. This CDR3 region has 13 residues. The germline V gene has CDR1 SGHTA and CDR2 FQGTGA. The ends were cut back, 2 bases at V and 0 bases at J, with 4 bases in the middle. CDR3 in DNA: TGTGCCAGCAGCTTATGGGCTAACTATGGCTACACCTTC. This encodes CASSLWANYGYTF.

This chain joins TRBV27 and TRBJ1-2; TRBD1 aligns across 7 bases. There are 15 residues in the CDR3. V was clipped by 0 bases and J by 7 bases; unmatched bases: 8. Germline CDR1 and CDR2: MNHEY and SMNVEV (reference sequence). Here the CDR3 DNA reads TGTGCCAGCAGTTTATCGGGACAGTACGGGAGTGGCTACACCTTC. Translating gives CASSLSGQYGSGYTF.

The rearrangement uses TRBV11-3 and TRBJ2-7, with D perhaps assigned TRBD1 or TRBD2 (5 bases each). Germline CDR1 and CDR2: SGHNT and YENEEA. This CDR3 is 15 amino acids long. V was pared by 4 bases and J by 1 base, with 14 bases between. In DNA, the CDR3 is TGTGCCAGCAGCTCTCCCCGGGGCGCATCCTACGAGCAGTACTTC. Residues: CASSSPRGASYEQYF.

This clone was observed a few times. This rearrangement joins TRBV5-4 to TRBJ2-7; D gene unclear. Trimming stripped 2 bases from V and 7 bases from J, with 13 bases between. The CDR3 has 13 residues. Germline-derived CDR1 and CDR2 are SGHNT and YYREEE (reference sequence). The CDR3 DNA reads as TGTGCCAGCAGCTTCTACCCCAACCCGGAGCAGTACTTC. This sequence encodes CASSFYPNPEQYF.

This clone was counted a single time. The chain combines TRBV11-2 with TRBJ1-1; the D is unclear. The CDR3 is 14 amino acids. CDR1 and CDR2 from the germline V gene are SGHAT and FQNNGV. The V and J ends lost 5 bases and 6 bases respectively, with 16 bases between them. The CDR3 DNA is TGTGCCAGCAGCCTGGACGAAATGGTCGCTGAAGCTTTCTTT. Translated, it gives CASSLDEMVAEAFF. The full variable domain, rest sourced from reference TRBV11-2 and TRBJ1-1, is EAGVAQSPRYKIIEKRQSVAFWCNPISGHATLYWYQQILGQGPKLLIQFQNNGVVDDSQLPKDRFSAERLKGVDSTLKIQPAKLEDSAVYLCASSLDEMVAEAFFGQGTRLTVV.

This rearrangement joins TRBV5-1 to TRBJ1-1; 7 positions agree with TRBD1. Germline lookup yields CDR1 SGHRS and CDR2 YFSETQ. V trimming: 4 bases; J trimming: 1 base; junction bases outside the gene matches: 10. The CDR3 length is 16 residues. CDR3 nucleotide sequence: TGCGCCAGCAGCCTTTATACCGGGACAGAGAACACTGAAGCTTTCTTT. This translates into CASSLYTGTENTEAFF.

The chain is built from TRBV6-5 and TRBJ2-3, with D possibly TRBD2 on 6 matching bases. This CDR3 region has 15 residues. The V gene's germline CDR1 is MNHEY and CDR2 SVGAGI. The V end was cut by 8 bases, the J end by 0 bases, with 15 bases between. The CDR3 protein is CASRRRGFSTDTQYF. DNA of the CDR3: TGTGCCAGCCGACGCCGGGGGTTTAGCACAGATACGCAGTATTTT.

CDR3 in amino acids: CASRTSGNLAETQYF. The CDR3 nucleotides read TGTGCCAGCAGGACTAGCGGGAACCTTGCTGAGACCCAGTACTTC. This chain joins TRBV28 and TRBJ2-5; 11 bases match TRBD2. CDR1 MDHEN and CDR2 SYDVKM come from the germline V gene. The CDR3 is 15 residues long. With V trimmed by 6 bases and J by 5 bases, 8 bases remained unmatched.

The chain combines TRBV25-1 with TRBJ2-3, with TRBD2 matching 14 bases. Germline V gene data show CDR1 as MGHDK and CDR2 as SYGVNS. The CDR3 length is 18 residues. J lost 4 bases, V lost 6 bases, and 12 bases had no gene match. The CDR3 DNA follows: TGTGCCAGCAGACCGGGACTAGCGGGAGTCCATTCCCCAGATACGCAGTATTTT. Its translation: CASRPGLAGVHSPDTQYF.

CDR3 DNA: TGTGCCAGCACTAAGGACTCCCCGAGCAATCAGCCCCAGCATTTT. Protein sequence: CASTKDSPSNQPQHF. The rearrangement uses TRBV2 and TRBJ1-5; D remains unclear. The CDR3 is 15 residues long. Trimming took off 7 bases at V and 1 base at J, with 14 bases between the two ends. CDR1 and CDR2 from the germline V gene are SNHLY and FYNNEI.

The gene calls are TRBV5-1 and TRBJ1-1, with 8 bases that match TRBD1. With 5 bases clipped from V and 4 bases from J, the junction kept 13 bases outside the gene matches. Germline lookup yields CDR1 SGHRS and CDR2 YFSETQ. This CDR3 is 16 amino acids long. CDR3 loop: CASSLRQGPPSTEAFF. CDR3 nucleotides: TGCGCCAGCAGTCTCCGACAGGGGCCGCCCAGCACTGAAGCTTTCTTT.

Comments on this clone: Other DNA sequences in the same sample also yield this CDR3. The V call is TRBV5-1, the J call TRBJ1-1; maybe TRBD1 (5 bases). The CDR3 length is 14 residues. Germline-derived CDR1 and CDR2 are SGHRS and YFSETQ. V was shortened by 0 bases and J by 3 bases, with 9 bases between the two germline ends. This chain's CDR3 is CASSLVQGDTEAFF. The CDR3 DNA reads TGCGCCAGCAGCTTGGTTCAGGGTGACACTGAAGCTTTCTTT. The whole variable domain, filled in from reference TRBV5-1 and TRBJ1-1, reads KAGVTQTPRYLIKTRGQQVTLSCSPISGHRSVSWYQQTPGQGLQFLFEYFSETQRNKGNFPGRFSGRQFSNSRSEMNVSTLELGDSALYLCASSLVQGDTEAFFGQGTRLTVV.

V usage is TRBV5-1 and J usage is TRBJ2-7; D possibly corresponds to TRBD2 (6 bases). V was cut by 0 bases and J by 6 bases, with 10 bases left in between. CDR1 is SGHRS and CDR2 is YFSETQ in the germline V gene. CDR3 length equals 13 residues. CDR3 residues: CASSLGAGGEQYF. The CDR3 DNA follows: TGCGCCAGCAGCTTGGGGGCCGGGGGCGAGCAGTACTTC.